This TCR beta chain was recorded in a study of a mutant IDH1 vaccine in newly diagnosed glioma. The repertoire was sequenced with immunoSEQ multiplex PCR; TCRdb's copy has only in-frame clones and lacks some. The profile shows about 56,000 clones, about 79% of them singletons. Noted time point: week 47, end of study. The vaccine gave 300 ug of a 20-mer mutant IDH1 peptide subcutaneously per dose. Notes on this clone: Its matching antigen is unknown.

The CDR3 loop spans 14 amino acids. Trimming pared 5 bases from V and 4 bases from J, leaving 14 bases between. CDR1 and CDR2 from the germline V gene are MNHEY and SVGAGI. The receptor was derived from a man aged 45-65 years with glioma. The chain couples TRBV6-5 to TRBJ1-2; D is unresolved. Source: PBMCs, taken from a glioma patient whose treatment included an IDH1 peptide vaccine. In DNA, the CDR3 is TGTGCCAGCAGTCCTGGCAGCACTAGCTATGGCTACACCTTC. Protein sequence: CASSPGSTSYGYTF.